Listed below are T cell receptor beta chains from one sample, sequenced in a study of blood T cell repertoires in COVID-19. Sequencing was performed with immunoSEQ multiplex PCR; in TCRdb, only in-frame clones are kept and a portion is missing. The repertoire consists of 87,000 or so clones, with 87% occurring once and the leading ten covering 4.5% to 5%. Input material: peripheral blood. Receptor source: a woman of 80 years or more with acute or convalescent COVID-19. CDR3s include the opening cysteine and the closing phenylalanine or tryptophan. A D gene is named only where the DNA matches it firmly. A row's size may be missing; if present it is once, few, many or a size class.

TRBJ2-1 | - | - | TRBV3-1/TRBV3-2 | CASSQGTGPYNEQFF | TGTGCCAGCAGCCAAGGCACAGGTCCTTACAATGAGCAGTTCTTC
TRBJ1-2 | - | - | TRBV29-1 | CSAPDKFYGYTF | TGCAGCGCCCCGGACAAGTTTTATGGCTACACCTTC
TRBJ2-5 | - | - | TRBV25-1 | CASSTPGPRAETQYF | TGTGCCAGCAGTACACCTGGGCCCCGTGCAGAGACCCAGTACTTC
TRBJ2-1 | - | - | TRBV12-3/TRBV12-4 | CASSLGGLREQFF | TGTGCCAGCAGCCTCGGAGGGCTCAGGGAGCAGTTCTTC
TRBJ1-4 | few | - | TRBV28 | CASRSLTGTNEKLFF | TGTGCCAGCAGGTCCCTGACGGGGACTAATGAAAAACTGTTTTTT
TRBJ2-3 | - | - | TRBV11-1 | CASSPRVRGIADTQYF | TGTGCCAGCAGCCCAAGGGTCCGAGGGATCGCAGATACGCAGTATTTT
TRBJ1-5 | - | TRBD1 | TRBV7-9 | CASSSQGVGQPQHF | TGTGCCAGCAGCTCACAGGGGGTAGGTCAGCCCCAGCATTTT
TRBJ2-7 | - | TRBD2 | TRBV27 | CASSFWDGGDEQYF | TGTGCCAGCAGTTTCTGGGACGGGGGGGACGAGCAGTACTTC
TRBJ2-3 | - | TRBD2 | TRBV2 | CASGGLAGSTDTQYF | TGTGCCAGCGGGGGGCTAGCGGGGTCCACAGATACGCAGTATTTT
TRBJ2-3 | - | TRBD1 | TRBV2 | CASRDPGGADTQYF | TGTGCCAGCAGGGATCCAGGGGGCGCAGATACGCAGTATTTT
TRBJ1-1 | - | - | TRBV6-1 | CASSEWQQGGAEAFF | TGTGCCAGCAGTGAATGGCAACAGGGAGGGGCTGAAGCTTTCTTT
TRBJ1-1 | - | TRBD1 | TRBV7-9 | CASRHTPGTGPWVTEAFF | TGTGCCAGCAGGCATACCCCCGGGACAGGGCCATGGGTCACTGAAGCTTTCTTT
TRBJ2-3 | - | TRBD2 | TRBV11-3 | CASSSRLAGAQYF | TGTGCCAGCAGCTCCCGACTAGCGGGGGCGCAGTATTTT
TRBJ2-7 | - | - | TRBV11-3 | CASSPGPAYEQYF | TGTGCCTCATCTCCGGGTCCAGCCTACGAGCAGTACTTC
TRBJ2-2 | once | - | TRBV19 | CASSKISRDTGELFF | TGTGCCAGTAGTAAGATATCTCGGGACACCGGGGAGCTGTTTTTT
TRBJ2-4 | - | - | TRBV6-2/TRBV6-3 | CASSYTRGGAKNIQYF | TGTGCCAGCAGTTACACTAGGGGGGGAGCCAAAAACATTCAGTACTTC
TRBJ1-2 | - | - | TRBV30 | CAWRPTRGYTF | TGTGCCTGGAGACCCACGCGAGGCTACACCTTC
TRBJ1-2 | - | - | TRBV7-9 | CASSLGDSYGYTF | TGTGCCAGCAGCTTAGGCGACAGCTATGGCTACACCTTC
TRBJ1-2 | once | - | TRBV6-1 | CASSERGNYGYTF | TGTGCCAGCAGTGAAAGGGGAAACTATGGCTACACCTTC
TRBJ2-7 | - | - | TRBV18 | CASSPKQGNYEQYF | TGTGCCAGCTCCCCGAAACAGGGAAACTACGAGCAGTACTTC
TRBJ2-1 | - | - | TRBV11-2 | CASSLREIRQGARNEQFF | TGTGCCAGCAGCTTACGGGAGATAAGACAAGGGGCGCGGAATGAGCAGTTCTTC
TRBJ1-6 | - | - | TRBV7-8 | CASSILRSSYNSPLHF | TGTGCCAGCAGCATTCTTCGGAGCTCCTATAATTCACCCCTCCACTTT
TRBJ2-7 | - | - | TRBV21-1 | CASSSPAIYEQYF | TGTGCCAGCAGCAGCCCCGCGATCTACGAGCAGTACTTC
TRBJ2-7 | - | TRBD2 | TRBV30 | CAWRLAGGASYYEQYF | TGTGCCTGGAGACTAGCGGGAGGAGCCAGTTACTACGAGCAGTACTTC
TRBJ1-2 | once | TRBD1 | TRBV7-2 | CASSVRTGVALNYGYTF | TGTGCCAGCAGCGTTAGGACAGGGGTGGCGCTTAACTATGGCTACACCTTC
TRBJ2-1 | - | TRBD1 | TRBV27 | CASRLAGTGNEQFF | TGTGCCAGCAGACTCGCCGGGACAGGGAATGAGCAGTTCTTC
TRBJ1-6 | - | - | TRBV5-8 | CASSLRGYNSPLHF | TGTGCCAGCAGCTTACGGGGTTACAATTCACCCCTCCACTTT
TRBJ2-2 | - | TRBD1 | TRBV19 | CASRPGTGGTGELFF | TGTGCCAGTAGGCCGGGGACAGGGGGGACCGGGGAGCTGTTTTTT
TRBJ1-1 | - | - | TRBV6-5 | CASRRDFTNTEAFF | TGTGCCAGCAGGCGGGACTTTACGAACACTGAAGCTTTCTTT
TRBJ2-5 | - | - | TRBV7-2 | CASSQNQETQYF | TGTGCCAGCAGCCAGAACCAAGAGACCCAGTACTTC
TRBJ2-7 | - | TRBD1 | TRBV7-6 | CASSTGTGGNEQYF | TGTGCCAGCAGCACCGGGACAGGGGGGAACGAGCAGTACTTC
TRBJ2-7 | - | - | TRBV3-1/TRBV3-2 | CASSQRHVEQYF | TGTGCCAGCAGCCAAAGACACGTAGAGCAGTACTTC
TRBJ1-2 | - | - | TRBV6-5 | CASSSWTVNYGYTF | TGTGCCAGCAGTTCCTGGACAGTCAACTATGGCTACACCTTC
TRBJ2-2 | many | - | TRBV7-8 | CASSLFIGELFF | TGTGCCAGCAGCTTATTTATCGGGGAGCTGTTTTTT
TRBJ2-1 | - | TRBD2 | TRBV5-1 | CASSLSGGDNEQFF | TGCGCCAGCAGCCTTAGCGGGGGGGACAATGAGCAGTTCTTC
TRBJ2-3 | - | TRBD2 | TRBV30 | CAWSDFHRTSSNVTQYF | TGTGCCTGGAGCGACTTCCATAGGACTAGCAGCAACGTTACGCAGTATTTT
TRBJ2-1 | - | TRBD2 | TRBV7-2 | CASSFSATSGGAGEQFF | TGTGCCAGCAGCTTCAGTGCAACTAGCGGGGGGGCAGGAGAGCAGTTCTTC
TRBJ2-7 | - | - | TRBV7-9 | CASRLTGYYEQYF | TGTGCCAGCAGATTGACGGGGTACTACGAGCAGTACTTC
TRBJ1-1 | - | TRBD1 | TRBV10-3 | CAISDPRQGQQTEAFF | TGTGCCATCAGTGACCCCCGACAGGGTCAGCAGACTGAAGCTTTCTTT
TRBJ1-1 | - | - | TRBV11-2 | CASSLDGLTGLDTEAFF | TGTGCCAGCAGCTTAGATGGTTTAACAGGGCTGGACACTGAAGCTTTCTTT
TRBJ1-6 | - | TRBD1 | TRBV7-3 | CASSAGQGANSPLHF | TGTGCCAGCAGCGCAGGACAGGGGGCGAATTCACCCCTCCACTTT